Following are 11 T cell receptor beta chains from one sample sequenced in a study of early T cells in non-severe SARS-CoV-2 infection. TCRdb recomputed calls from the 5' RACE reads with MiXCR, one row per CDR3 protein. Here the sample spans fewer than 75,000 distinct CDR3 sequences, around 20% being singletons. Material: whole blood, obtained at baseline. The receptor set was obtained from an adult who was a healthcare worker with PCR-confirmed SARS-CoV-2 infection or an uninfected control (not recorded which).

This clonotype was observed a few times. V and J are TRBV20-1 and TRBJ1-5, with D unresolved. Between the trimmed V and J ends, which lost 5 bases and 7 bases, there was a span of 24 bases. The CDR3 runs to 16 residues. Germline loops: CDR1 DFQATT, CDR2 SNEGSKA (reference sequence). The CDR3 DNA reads TGCAGTGCTTCTAATTACGGTGTAAGGGCCGGGCAGCCCCAGCATTTT. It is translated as CSASNYGVRAGQPQHF.

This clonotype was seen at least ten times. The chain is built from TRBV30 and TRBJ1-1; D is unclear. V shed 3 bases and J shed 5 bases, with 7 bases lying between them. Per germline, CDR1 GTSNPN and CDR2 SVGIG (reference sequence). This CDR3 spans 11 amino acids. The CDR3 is CAWRGGTEAFF. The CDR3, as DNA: TGTGCCTGGAGGGGAGGTACTGAAGCTTTCTTT.

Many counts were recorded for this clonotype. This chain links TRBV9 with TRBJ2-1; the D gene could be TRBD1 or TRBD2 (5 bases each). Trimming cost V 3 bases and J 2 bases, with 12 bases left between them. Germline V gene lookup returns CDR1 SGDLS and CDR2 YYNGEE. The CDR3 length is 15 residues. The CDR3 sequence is CASSEGTSTYNEQFF. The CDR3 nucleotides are TGTGCCAGCAGCGAGGGGACGAGTACCTACAATGAGCAGTTCTTC.

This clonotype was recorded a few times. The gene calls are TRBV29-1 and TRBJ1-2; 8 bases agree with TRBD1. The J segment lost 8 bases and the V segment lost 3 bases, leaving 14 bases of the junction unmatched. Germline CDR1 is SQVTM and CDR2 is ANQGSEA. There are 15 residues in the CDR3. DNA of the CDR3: TGCAGCGTTGAGGGCACCTTGGACAGGGCTGAAGGCTACACCTTC. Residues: CSVEGTLDRAEGYTF.

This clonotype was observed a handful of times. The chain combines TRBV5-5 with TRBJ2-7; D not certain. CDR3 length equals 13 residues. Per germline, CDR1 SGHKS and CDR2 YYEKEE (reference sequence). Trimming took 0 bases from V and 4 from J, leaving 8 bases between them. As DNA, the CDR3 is TGTGCCAGCAGCTTGGGATCTATATACGAGCAGTACTTC. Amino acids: CASSLGSIYEQYF.

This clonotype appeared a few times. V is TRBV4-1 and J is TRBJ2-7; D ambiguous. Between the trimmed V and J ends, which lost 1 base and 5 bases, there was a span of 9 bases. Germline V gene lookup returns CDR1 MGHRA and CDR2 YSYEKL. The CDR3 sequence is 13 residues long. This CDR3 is CASSQVPSNEQYF. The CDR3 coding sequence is TGCGCCAGCAGCCAAGTTCCCAGCAACGAGCAGTACTTC.

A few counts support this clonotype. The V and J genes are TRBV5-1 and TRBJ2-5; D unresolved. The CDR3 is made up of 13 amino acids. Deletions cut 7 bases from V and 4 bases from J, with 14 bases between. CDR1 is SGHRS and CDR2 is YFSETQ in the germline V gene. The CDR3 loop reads CASGSNRGETQYF. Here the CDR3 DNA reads TGCGCCAGCGGCTCGAACCGTGGAGAGACCCAGTACTTC.

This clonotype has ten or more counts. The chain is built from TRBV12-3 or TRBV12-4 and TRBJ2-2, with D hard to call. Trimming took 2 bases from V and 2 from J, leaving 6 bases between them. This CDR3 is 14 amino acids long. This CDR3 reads CASSLTANTGELFF. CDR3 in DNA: TGTGCCAGCAGTTTAACGGCTAACACCGGGGAGCTGTTTTTT.

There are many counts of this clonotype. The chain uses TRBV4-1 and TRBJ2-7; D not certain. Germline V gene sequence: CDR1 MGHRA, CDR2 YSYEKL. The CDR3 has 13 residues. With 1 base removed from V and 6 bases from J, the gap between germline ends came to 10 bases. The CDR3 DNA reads TGCGCCAGCAGCCAAGTAGGAGAGCGCGAGCAGTACTTC. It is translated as CASSQVGEREQYF.

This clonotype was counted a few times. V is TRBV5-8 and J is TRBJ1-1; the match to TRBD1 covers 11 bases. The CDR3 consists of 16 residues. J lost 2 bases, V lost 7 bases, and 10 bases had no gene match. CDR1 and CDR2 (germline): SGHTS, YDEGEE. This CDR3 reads CASPAGDRGDNTEAFF. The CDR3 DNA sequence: TGTGCCAGCCCTGCTGGGGACAGGGGGGATAACACTGAAGCTTTCTTT.

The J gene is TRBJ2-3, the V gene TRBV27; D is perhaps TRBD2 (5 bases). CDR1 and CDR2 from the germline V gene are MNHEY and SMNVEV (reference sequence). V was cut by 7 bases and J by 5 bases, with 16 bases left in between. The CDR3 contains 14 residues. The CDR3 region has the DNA TGTGCCAGCACGTTGGCGGGCCCACGAGATACGCAGTATTTT. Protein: CASTLAGPRDTQYF.